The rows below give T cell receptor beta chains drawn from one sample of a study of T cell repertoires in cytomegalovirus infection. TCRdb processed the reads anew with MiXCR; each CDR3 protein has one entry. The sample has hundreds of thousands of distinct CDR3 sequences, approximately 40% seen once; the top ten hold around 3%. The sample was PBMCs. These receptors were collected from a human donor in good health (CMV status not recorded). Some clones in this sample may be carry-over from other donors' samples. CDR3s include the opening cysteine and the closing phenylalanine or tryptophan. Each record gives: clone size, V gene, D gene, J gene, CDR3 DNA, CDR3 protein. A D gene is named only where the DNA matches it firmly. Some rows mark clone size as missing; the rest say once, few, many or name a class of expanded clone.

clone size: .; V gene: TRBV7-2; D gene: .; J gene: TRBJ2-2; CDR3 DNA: TGTGCCAGCAGTCGGCAGGAACTCGCGAACACCGGGGAGCTGTTTTTT; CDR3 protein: CASSRQELANTGELFF
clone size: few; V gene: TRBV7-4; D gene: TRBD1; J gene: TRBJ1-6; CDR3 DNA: TGTGCCAGCAGCCCTCGGCCGGGACAGCGTAATTCACCCCTCCACTTT; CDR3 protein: CASSPRPGQRNSPLHF
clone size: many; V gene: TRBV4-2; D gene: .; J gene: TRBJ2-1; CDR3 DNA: TGTGCCAGCAGCCCAGGCTTCCCGACCAATGAGCAGTTCTTC; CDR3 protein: CASSPGFPTNEQFF
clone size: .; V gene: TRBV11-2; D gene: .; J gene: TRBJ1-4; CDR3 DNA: TGTGCCAGCAGCTGGACGGCCGGGAATGAAAAACTGTTTTTT; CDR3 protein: CASSWTAGNEKLFF
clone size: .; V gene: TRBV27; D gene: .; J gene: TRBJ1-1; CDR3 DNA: TGTGCCAGCAGTTCTAAGCGGGGGGTAACTGAAGCTTTCTTT; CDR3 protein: CASSSKRGVTEAFF
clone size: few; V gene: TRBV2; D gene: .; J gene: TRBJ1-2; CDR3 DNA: TGTGCCAGCAGCGGGAACAGAGAAGTCTATGGCTACACCTTC; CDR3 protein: CASSGNREVYGYTF
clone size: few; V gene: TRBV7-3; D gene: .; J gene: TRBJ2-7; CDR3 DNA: TGTGCCAGCAGCTTAGAAGGCATGGGACCCTACGAGCAGTACTTC; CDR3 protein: CASSLEGMGPYEQYF
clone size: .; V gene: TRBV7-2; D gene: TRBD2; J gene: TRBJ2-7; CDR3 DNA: TGTGACAGCAGCTTAGTACTAGCGGGACCCTACGAGCAGTACTTC; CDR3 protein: CDSSLVLAGPYEQYF
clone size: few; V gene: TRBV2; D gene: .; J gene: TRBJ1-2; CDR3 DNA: TGTGCCAGCAGTGAGTCCGTCAACTATGGCTACACCTTC; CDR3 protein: CASSESVNYGYTF
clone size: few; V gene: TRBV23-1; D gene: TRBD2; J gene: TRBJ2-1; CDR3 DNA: TGCGCCAGCACCGCGGGGGGGCAGTTCTTC; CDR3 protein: CASTAGGQFF
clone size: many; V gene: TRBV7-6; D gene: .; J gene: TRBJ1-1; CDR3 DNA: TGTGCCAGCAGCTTAGTGGGGATGAATAGTGAAGCTTTCTTT; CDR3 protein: CASSLVGMNSEAFF
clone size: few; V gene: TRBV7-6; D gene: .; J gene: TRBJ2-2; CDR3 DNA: TGTGCCAGCAGCCCCCTATCAGGTCTTAGGACAACCGGGGAGCTGTTTTTT; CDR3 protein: CASSPLSGLRTTGELFF
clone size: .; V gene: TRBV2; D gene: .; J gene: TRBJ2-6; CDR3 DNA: TGTGCCAGCAGAGCCCCGGGGGGGGCCAACGTCCTGACTTTC; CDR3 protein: CASRAPGGANVLTF
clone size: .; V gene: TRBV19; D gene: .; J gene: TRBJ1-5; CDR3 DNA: TGTGCCAGTAGTATATCCCTTCATTATCAGCCCCAGCATTTT; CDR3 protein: CASSISLHYQPQHF
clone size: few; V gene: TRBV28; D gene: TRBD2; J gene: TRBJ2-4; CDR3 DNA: TGTGCCAGCAGTTTATGGTTCAGCGGGGAGGTAGCCAAAAACATTCAGTACTTC; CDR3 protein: CASSLWFSGEVAKNIQYF
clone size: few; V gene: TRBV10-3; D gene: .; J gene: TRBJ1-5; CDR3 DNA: TGTGCCATCAGTGAAACGCCGAGGGGCAATCAGCCCCAGCATTTT; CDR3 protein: CAISETPRGNQPQHF
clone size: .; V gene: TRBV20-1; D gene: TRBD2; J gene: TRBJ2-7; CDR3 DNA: TGCAGTGCTAGGGGGGGGTACTCCTACGAGCAGTACTTC; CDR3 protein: CSARGGYSYEQYF
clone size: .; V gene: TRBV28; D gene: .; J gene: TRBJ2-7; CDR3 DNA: TGTGCCAGCAGTCCAGGGGCGGGAATGAGTGGCGAGCAGTACTTC; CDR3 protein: CASSPGAGMSGEQYF
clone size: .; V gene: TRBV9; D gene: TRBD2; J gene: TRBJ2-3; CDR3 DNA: TGTGCCAGCAGCGCACCGACTAGCGGGGCCTCCGAGACGCAGTATTTT; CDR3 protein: CASSAPTSGASETQYF
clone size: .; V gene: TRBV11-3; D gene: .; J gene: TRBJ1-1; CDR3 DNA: TGTGCCAGCAGCCCGGGACCTCAAGCTGGGAACACTGAAGCTTTCTTT; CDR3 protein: CASSPGPQAGNTEAFF
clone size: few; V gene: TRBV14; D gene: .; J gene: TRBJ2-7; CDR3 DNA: TGTGCCAGCAGCCAAAGGTTTGGGACAACGGTGCAGTACTTC; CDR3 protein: CASSQRFGTTVQYF
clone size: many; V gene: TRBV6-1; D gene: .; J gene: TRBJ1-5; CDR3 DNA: TGTGCCAGCAAGGAGATCGGGCAGCCCCAGCATTTT; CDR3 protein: CASKEIGQPQHF
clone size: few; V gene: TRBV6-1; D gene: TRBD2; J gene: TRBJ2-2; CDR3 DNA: TGTGCCAGCAGTAAGACTAGCGGGTGGAACACCGGGGAGCTGTTTTTT; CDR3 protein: CASSKTSGWNTGELFF
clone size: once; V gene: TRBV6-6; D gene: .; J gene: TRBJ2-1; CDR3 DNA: TGTGCCAGCAGTTACCCTAGGGCGGGGACAGCTTACAATGAGCAGTTCTTC; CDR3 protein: CASSYPRAGTAYNEQFF
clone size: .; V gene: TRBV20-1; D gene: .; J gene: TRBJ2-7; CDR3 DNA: TGCAGTGCTAGAAAAGGTCCGATTGCTAGCGAGCAGTACTTC; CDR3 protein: CSARKGPIASEQYF
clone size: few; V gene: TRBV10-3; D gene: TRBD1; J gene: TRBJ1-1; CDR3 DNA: TGTGCCATCGGACAGGGAGGCACTGAAGCTTTCTTT; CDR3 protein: CAIGQGGTEAFF
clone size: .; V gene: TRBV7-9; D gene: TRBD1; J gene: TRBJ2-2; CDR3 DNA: TGTGCCAGCAGCCAAACCGGGACAGGTATCTCCGGGGAGCTGTTTTTT; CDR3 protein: CASSQTGTGISGELFF
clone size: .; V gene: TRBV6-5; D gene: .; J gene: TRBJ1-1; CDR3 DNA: TGTGCCAGCAGTTACACGGGGGGCTTGAAGACTGAAGCTTTCTTT; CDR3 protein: CASSYTGGLKTEAFF
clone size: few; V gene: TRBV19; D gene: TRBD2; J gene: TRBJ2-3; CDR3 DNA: TGTGCCAGTAGTCCCCCCACTAGCGGGAGACCAGATACGCAGTATTTT; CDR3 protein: CASSPPTSGRPDTQYF
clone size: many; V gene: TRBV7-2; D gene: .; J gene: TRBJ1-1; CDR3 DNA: TGTGCCAGCAGCTCCTCGCGAACGCTTGGGACAGAAGCTTTCTTT; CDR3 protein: CASSSSRTLGTEAFF
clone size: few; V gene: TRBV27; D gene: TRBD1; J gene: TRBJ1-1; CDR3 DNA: TGTGCCAGCGCCCCCGGTGGGACAGGGCACACTGAAGCTTTCTTT; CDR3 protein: CASAPGGTGHTEAFF
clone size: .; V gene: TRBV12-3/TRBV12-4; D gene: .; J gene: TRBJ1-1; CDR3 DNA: TGTGCCAGCAGACTGTCTGGGAGTCCTGGAGCTTTCTTT; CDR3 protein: CASRLSGSPGAFF
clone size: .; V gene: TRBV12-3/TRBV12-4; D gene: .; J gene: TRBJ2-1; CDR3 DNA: TGTGCCAGCAGTATAGATCAAACCGGTTACAATGAGCAGTTCTTC; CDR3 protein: CASSIDQTGYNEQFF
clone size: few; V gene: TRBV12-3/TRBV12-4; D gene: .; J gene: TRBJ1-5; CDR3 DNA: TGTGCCAGCATTGTCGGGAGCCCCTATAGCAATCAGCCCCAGCATTTT; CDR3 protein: CASIVGSPYSNQPQHF
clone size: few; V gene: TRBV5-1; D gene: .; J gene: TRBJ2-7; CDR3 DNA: TGCGCCAGCAGCTTGGGATCGGCGCAGTCCGAGCAGTACTTC; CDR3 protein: CASSLGSAQSEQYF
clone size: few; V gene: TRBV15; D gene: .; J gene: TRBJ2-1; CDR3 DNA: TGTGCCACCAGCAGTAGCCCCGGACGGAGCTCCTACAATGAGCAGTTCTTC; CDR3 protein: CATSSSPGRSSYNEQFF
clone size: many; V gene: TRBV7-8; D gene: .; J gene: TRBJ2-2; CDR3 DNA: TGTGCCAGCAGCTTAGGACCGACCCAAACCGGGGAGCTGTTTTTT; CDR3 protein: CASSLGPTQTGELFF
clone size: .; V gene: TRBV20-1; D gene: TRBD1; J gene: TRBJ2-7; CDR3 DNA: TGCAGTGCTAGCCCCTCGACAGGGGGCTCACGGGAGCAGTACTTC; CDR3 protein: CSASPSTGGSREQYF
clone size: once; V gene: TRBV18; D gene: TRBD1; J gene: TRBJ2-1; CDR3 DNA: TGTGCCAGCTCGGGACAGGGGGCCGGTGAGCAGTTCTTC; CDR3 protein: CASSGQGAGEQFF
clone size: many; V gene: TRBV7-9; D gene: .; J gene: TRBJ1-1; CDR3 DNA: TGTGCCAGCAGCTACGGACGCGACAGGAGTGCTTTCTTT; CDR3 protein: CASSYGRDRSAFF
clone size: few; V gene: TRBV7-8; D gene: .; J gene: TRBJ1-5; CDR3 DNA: TGTGCCAGCAGCTTAAGTACAGGGCGTCAGCCCCAGCATTTT; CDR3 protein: CASSLSTGRQPQHF
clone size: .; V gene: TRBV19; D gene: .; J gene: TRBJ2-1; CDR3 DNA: TGTGCCACTTCCTTTCTGGCTTCCTACAATGAGCAGTTCTTC; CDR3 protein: CATSFLASYNEQFF